The rows below give T cell receptor beta chains drawn from one sample of a study of shared clonotypes between healthy human individuals. Some clones are missing from TCRdb's copy, which holds only in-frame ones; the method was immunoSEQ multiplex PCR. The data contain 1,500,000 or so clones, roughly 96% of them singletons. The sample consisted of naive CD4+ T cells sorted from blood. Receptor source: a man aged 30 to 39 in good health. CDR3s include the opening cysteine and the closing phenylalanine or tryptophan. A D gene is named only where the DNA matches it firmly. Size tells how often a clone was seen (once, few, many) or the class of an expanded clone, and some rows leave it out.

d_gene	v_gene	j_gene	abundance	CDR3nt	CDR3aa
-	TRBV15	TRBJ1-2	-	TGTGCCACCAGCAATAACATCAAAAACTATGGCTACACCTTC	CATSNNIKNYGYTF
TRBD2	TRBV19	TRBJ2-2	-	TGTGCCAGTAGTATTCGTAGCGGGAGAATCTTCACCGGGGAGCTGTTTTTT	CASSIRSGRIFTGELFF
-	TRBV7-3	TRBJ1-1	-	TGTGCCAGCAGCTTATTCGGGGGGACTGAAGCTTTCTTT	CASSLFGGTEAFF
TRBD2	TRBV13	TRBJ2-7	once	TGTGCCAGCAAACGGGGCGGGGGGAATATCTACGAGCAGTACTTC	CASKRGGGNIYEQYF
TRBD1	TRBV7-2	TRBJ1-5	-	TGTGCCAGCAGCTTAGGGACAGGGGGCGCGGGGAGCAATCAGCCCCAGCATTTT	CASSLGTGGAGSNQPQHF
-	TRBV5-1	TRBJ2-1	-	TGCGCCAGCAGCTTGGCGGGGGAGGAGCAGTTCTTC	CASSLAGEEQFF
TRBD2	TRBV19	TRBJ2-7	-	TGTGCCAGTAGTATCGTAGCGGGAGTAGGTTACGAGCAGTACTTC	CASSIVAGVGYEQYF
-	TRBV7-8	TRBJ1-2	-	TGTGCCAGCAGCTTAGACCCATACGACTATGGCTACACCTTC	CASSLDPYDYGYTF
-	TRBV6-5	TRBJ2-1	-	TGTGCCAGCAGGCCACAGCTGGCTTCCTACAATGAGCAGTTCTTC	CASRPQLASYNEQFF
-	TRBV5-6	TRBJ2-1	-	TGTGCCAGCATGCGCGGAGGGGGGAATGAGCAGTTCTTC	CASMRGGGNEQFF
TRBD2	TRBV7-9	TRBJ2-1	-	TGTGCCAGCAGCTTAATACTAGCGGGAACCAATGAGCAGTTCTTC	CASSLILAGTNEQFF
TRBD2	TRBV11-3	TRBJ2-1	-	TGTGCCAGCAGCTTAGGGGGGACTAGCGGGAGACACAATGAGCAGTTCTTC	CASSLGGTSGRHNEQFF
TRBD1	TRBV28	TRBJ2-2	once	TGTGCCAGCAGACCACAGGGGACCGGGGAGCTGTTTTTT	CASRPQGTGELFF
-	TRBV5-4	TRBJ2-1	-	TGTGCCAGCAGCTTGGAAACTGAGCAGTTCTTC	CASSLETEQFF
TRBD1	TRBV18	TRBJ2-5	-	TGTGCCAGCTCAGGGGACAGCCCTAAAGAGACCCAGTACTTC	CASSGDSPKETQYF
TRBD1	TRBV29-1	TRBJ1-1	-	TGCAGCGTTGTGGACAGGAGAGTGAACACTGAAGCTTTCTTT	CSVVDRRVNTEAFF
TRBD1	TRBV6-5	TRBJ2-7	-	TGTGCCAGCAGTTACTCCGGACAGGGGGTATACGAGCAGTACTTC	CASSYSGQGVYEQYF
-	TRBV28	TRBJ1-5	-	TGTGCCAGCAGTATAAAAGGGACCTCAAAGGATGGTCAGCCCCAGCATTTT	CASSIKGTSKDGQPQHF
-	TRBV2	TRBJ2-1	once	TGTGCCAGCAGGGGGGAGGTCTACAATGAGCAGTTCTTC	CASRGEVYNEQFF
-	TRBV5-1	TRBJ2-4	-	TGCGCCAGCAGCTTCAGGCAGGGTGAAAACATTCAGTACTTC	CASSFRQGENIQYF
-	TRBV6-6	TRBJ1-4	-	TGTGCCAGCAGTCGTAGAGAGCCATTATCGGGAAAACTGTTTTTT	CASSRREPLSGKLFF
-	TRBV11-2	TRBJ2-7	-	TGTGCCAGCTCCTTCCGGGGCACTTTGACCTACGAGCAGTACTTC	CASSFRGTLTYEQYF
-	TRBV9	TRBJ2-7	-	TGTGCCAGCAGCGTAGGCGTCCGCACCTACGAGCAGTACTTC	CASSVGVRTYEQYF
-	TRBV5-1	TRBJ2-6	-	TGCGCCAGCAGCTTCTTCGACGGCTCTGGGGCCAACGTCCTGACTTTC	CASSFFDGSGANVLTF
-	TRBV6-1	TRBJ1-3	-	TGTGCCAGCAGGGAAGCGGGCCCCGGAGCGCTAGGCACCATATATTTT	CASREAGPGALGTIYF
TRBD1	TRBV5-1	TRBJ2-5	once	TGCGCCAGCAGCTCCCAACTTAGACAGGGAGAGACCCAGTACTTC	CASSSQLRQGETQYF
-	TRBV5-1	TRBJ2-6	-	TGCGCCAGCAGCTCGCAGCTCTCTGGGGCCAACGTCCTGACTTTC	CASSSQLSGANVLTF
TRBD1	TRBV27	TRBJ2-7	once	TGTGCCAGCAGCCCGACAGGGGTTCAGAGCGGCGAGCAGTACTTC	CASSPTGVQSGEQYF
-	TRBV15	TRBJ2-7	-	TGTGCCACCAGCAGAGATCCGGGACACCTATACGAGCAGTACTTC	CATSRDPGHLYEQYF
-	TRBV6-5	TRBJ2-5	once	TGTGCCAGCAGTTACTCGAGCCCCGGGATCCAAGAGACCCAGTACTTC	CASSYSSPGIQETQYF
TRBD1	TRBV28	TRBJ2-5	-	TGTGCCAGCAGTCCCGGGACAGGGGTTTTAAAGACCCAGTACTTC	CASSPGTGVLKTQYF
TRBD1	TRBV4-1	TRBJ2-7	-	TGCGCCAGCAGCCAAAGGGACAGGGAGACCTACGAGCAGTACTTC	CASSQRDRETYEQYF
-	TRBV15	TRBJ2-7	-	TGTGCCACCAGCAGAGATCTCGGACACCCCTACGAGCAGTACTTC	CATSRDLGHPYEQYF
-	TRBV5-1	TRBJ2-3	-	TGCGCCAGCAGCTTGGCCACTGAGGCTTACACAGATACGCAGTATTTT	CASSLATEAYTDTQYF
-	TRBV6-5	TRBJ1-2	-	TGTGCCAGCAGGGGGCCCCTATTCGACGGCTACACCTTC	CASRGPLFDGYTF
TRBD2	TRBV10-2	TRBJ2-4	-	TGCGCCAGCAGTGAGTCGGGAGGGGCCAAAAACATTCAGTACTTC	CASSESGGAKNIQYF
TRBD1	TRBV6-5	TRBJ2-3	-	TGTGCCAGCAGTCATAAACCAGGGGGAGATACGCAGTATTTT	CASSHKPGGDTQYF
-	TRBV2	TRBJ1-5	-	TGTGCCAGCAGTGTCGAAGGCAATCAGCCCCAGCATTTT	CASSVEGNQPQHF
-	TRBV6-1	TRBJ1-2	-	TGTGCCAGCAACAGGGTCTATGGCTACACCTTC	CASNRVYGYTF
-	TRBV7-2	TRBJ2-7	-	TGTGCCAGCAGCTTAATCTGGGCGGTGGAGGGCGAGCAGTACTTC	CASSLIWAVEGEQYF
TRBD1	TRBV28	TRBJ1-4	once	TGTGCCAGCAGACCCAGGGGGGAAGCTAATGAAAAACTGTTTTTT	CASRPRGEANEKLFF
-	TRBV11-2	TRBJ2-4	-	TGTGCCAGCAGACGATTGGCCAAAAACATTCAGTACTTC	CASRRLAKNIQYF
TRBD1	TRBV15	TRBJ2-7	once	TGTGCCACCAGCAAGGGACAGATCTACGAGCAGTACTTC	CATSKGQIYEQYF
-	TRBV29-1	TRBJ2-7	-	TGCAGCGTTGTGTGGAGCTCCTACGAGCAGTACTTC	CSVVWSSYEQYF
-	TRBV15	TRBJ2-2	-	TGTGCCACCAGCAGAGTGGGGGGTTTCACCGGGGAGCTGTTTTTT	CATSRVGGFTGELFF
-	TRBV15	TRBJ1-5	-	TGTGCCACCAGCGGCAGGGGTCAGCCCCAGCATTTT	CATSGRGQPQHF
-	TRBV6-4	TRBJ1-5	once	TGTGCCAGCAGTGACCTGGTGGGCCAGCCCCAGCATTTT	CASSDLVGQPQHF
-	TRBV2	TRBJ2-3	-	TGTGCCAGCAGCACGACCGCGGGATCCTTTAGCACAGATACGCAGTATTTT	CASSTTAGSFSTDTQYF
TRBD1	TRBV27	TRBJ2-1	-	TGTGCCAGCAGTCCAGGGGACAGGGTTGACAATGAGCAGTTCTTC	CASSPGDRVDNEQFF
-	TRBV5-1	TRBJ2-7	-	TGCGCCAGCCAACTCACGCCCACCAAACCTTCCTACGAGCAGTACTTC	CASQLTPTKPSYEQYF
-	TRBV7-8	TRBJ2-5	once	TGTGCCAGCAGCTCCTCTCGGGTGGCCGGGACCCAGTACTTC	CASSSSRVAGTQYF
TRBD2	TRBV9	TRBJ2-5	-	TGTGCCAGCAGCGTAGGCCGGGAGGGAGAGACCCAGTACTTC	CASSVGREGETQYF
-	TRBV19	TRBJ2-7	-	TGTGCCAGTAGTATGATATACTACGAGCAGTACTTC	CASSMIYYEQYF
-	TRBV19	TRBJ2-5	-	TGTGCCAGTAGTATTGAACACCAAGAGACCCAGTACTTC	CASSIEHQETQYF
-	TRBV6-7	TRBJ2-2	-	TGTGCCAGCAGTTACTCTTACGGGAAGGGCACCGGGGAGCTGTTTTTT	CASSYSYGKGTGELFF
-	TRBV19	TRBJ1-1	-	TGTGCCAGTAGTTTTTCGGACAGCGGCCGAGAAGCTTTCTTT	CASSFSDSGREAFF
TRBD2	TRBV7-7	TRBJ2-1	-	TGTGCTAGCAGCTTAGCTGCTAGCGGGAGCTTCCATGAGCAGTTCTTC	CASSLAASGSFHEQFF
TRBD2	TRBV7-9	TRBJ2-5	-	TGTGCCAGCAGGGGACTAGCGGGAGCCCAGCAAGAGACCCAGTACTTC	CASRGLAGAQQETQYF